This T cell receptor beta chain was retrieved from a study of blood T cell repertoires in COVID-19. The protocol was immunoSEQ multiplex PCR, while the TCRdb copy is restricted to in-frame clones and leaves out a portion. The table records some 320,000 clones, more than 90% of them present only once. Only one count was recorded for this clone. Material: PBMCs or T cells enriched from blood (not recorded which). The receptor was isolated from a woman under 40 who had been exposed to COVID-19.

CDR3 coding DNA: TGTGCCAGCAGCCAACTTGAACGGTCCCAGCATTTT. This sequence encodes CASSQLERSQHF. The chain recombines TRBV6-2 or TRBV6-3 with TRBJ1-5; no clear D gene. With 6 bases removed from V and 11 bases from J, the gap between germline ends came to 14 bases. CDR3 length equals 12 residues. Germline V CDR1 and CDR2: MNHEY, SVGEGT.